This TCR beta chain originates from a study of brain T cells in children with intractable seizures (dated by TCRdb to the early 2020s). About the full investigation: Resected brain tissue from 53 pediatric epilepsy surgery cases was initially screened for immune gene transcripts with a NanoString immunology panel. Of the roughly twelve selected surgery cases, pre-surgery blood was also sequenced for eight, so four had brain tissue only. General study outcomes and caveats: The patients' HCMV serostatus was not known, and viral specificity was inferred solely from CDR3 sequence similarity. Because sequencing depth was different between pre-surgery and post-surgery blood, clones absent from the pre-surgery sample may reflect undersampling.

The immunoSEQ assay was used to generate TCR beta chain sequences from genomic DNA. The paper's processing steps were these. CDR3 sequences that did not begin with the conserved framework cysteine at position 104 were removed manually. To get clonality, the normalized Shannon's Diversity Index was subtracted from one, giving values from 0 (maximal diversity) to 1 (oligoclonal). Chi-squared comparison-of-proportions tests assessed whether the same CDR3 differed in frequency between samples, such as brain versus blood. Public clonotypes were found by searching immuneACCESS, and the VDJdb browser was used to assess similarity to known antiviral clonotypes. TCRdb obtained this table from immuneACCESS and retained in-frame rearrangements with V and J assigned. These tables miss some clones; where compared with another copy, unresolved V genes account for less than half of the shortfall, and the remainder is unexplained. The V and J calls and clone size are taken from that table; D and trimming were inferred from the DNA. The sample yields fewer than 150,000 clones; roughly 94% were counted once. 3.8% of the sample lies in the top ten.

The label giving this sample's time point can be read as: resected brain tissue, or blood drawn just prior to surgery. The surgery cases that showed the highest brain T cell transcript signatures were chosen for TCR beta chain sequencing of brain tissue, and of blood when it was available. Patients had been treated with at least one anti-epileptic drug before surgery. TCR-sequenced patients were children with drug-resistant epilepsy due to tuberous sclerosis complex, focal cortical dysplasia, Rasmussen encephalitis or hemimegalencephaly. Blood samples were collected immediately before the epilepsy surgery. Bulk genomic DNA was extracted from unsorted brain tissue and whole blood with the Monarch genomic DNA purification kit. In regard to this clone: The target of this receptor is not known. No base qualities exist here, and no much larger clone lies one base off it.

The germline V gene yields SNHLY for CDR1 and FYNNEI for CDR2. The CDR3 numbers 13 residues from cysteine through phenylalanine. Of the read, only the CDR3 DNA is kept; its 39 bases are in frame from base 1. The junction carries 14 bases between V and J, which are trimmed by 6 bases and 5 bases respectively. The sample was peripheral blood, taken at surgery. The V and J genes are TRBV2 and TRBJ2-7, with the D segment identity uncertain. The receptor was isolated from a boy younger than two with hemimegalencephaly and intractable seizures. The nucleotide sequence is TGTGCCAGCAGACCCTTTGGCAGCCACGAGCAGTACTTC. Its protein is CASRPFGSHEQYF.